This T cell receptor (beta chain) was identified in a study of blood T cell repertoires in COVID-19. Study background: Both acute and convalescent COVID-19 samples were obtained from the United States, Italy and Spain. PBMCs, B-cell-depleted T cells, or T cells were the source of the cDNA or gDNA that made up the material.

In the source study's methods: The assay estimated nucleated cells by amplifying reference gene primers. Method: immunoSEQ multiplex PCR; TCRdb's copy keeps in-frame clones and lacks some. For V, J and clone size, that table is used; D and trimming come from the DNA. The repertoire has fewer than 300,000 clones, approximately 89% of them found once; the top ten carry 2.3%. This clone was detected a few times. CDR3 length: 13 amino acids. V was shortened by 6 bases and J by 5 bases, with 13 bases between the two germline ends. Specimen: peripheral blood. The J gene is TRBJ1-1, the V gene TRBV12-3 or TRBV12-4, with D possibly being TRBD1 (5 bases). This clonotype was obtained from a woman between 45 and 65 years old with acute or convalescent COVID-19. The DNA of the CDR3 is TGTGCCAGCAGCCGGGGAGGGGCGACTGAAGCTTTCTTT. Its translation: CASSRGGATEAFF.